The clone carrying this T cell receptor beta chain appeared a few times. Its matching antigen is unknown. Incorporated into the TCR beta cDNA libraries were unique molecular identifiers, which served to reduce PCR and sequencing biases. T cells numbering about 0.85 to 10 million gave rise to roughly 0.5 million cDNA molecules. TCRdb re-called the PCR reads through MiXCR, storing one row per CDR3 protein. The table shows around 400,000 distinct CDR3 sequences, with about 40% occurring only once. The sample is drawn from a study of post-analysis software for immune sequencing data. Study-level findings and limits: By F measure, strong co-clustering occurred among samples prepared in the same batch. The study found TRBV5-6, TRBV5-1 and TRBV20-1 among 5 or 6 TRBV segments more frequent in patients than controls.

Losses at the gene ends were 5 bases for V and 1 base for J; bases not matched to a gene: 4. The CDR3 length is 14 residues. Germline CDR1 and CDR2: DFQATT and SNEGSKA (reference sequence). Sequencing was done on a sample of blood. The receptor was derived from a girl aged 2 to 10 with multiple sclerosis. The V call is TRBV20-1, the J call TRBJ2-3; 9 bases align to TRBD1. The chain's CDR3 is CSASDRGGTDTQYF. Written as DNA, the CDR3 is TGCAGTGCTTCGGACAGGGGAGGCACAGATACGCAGTATTTT.